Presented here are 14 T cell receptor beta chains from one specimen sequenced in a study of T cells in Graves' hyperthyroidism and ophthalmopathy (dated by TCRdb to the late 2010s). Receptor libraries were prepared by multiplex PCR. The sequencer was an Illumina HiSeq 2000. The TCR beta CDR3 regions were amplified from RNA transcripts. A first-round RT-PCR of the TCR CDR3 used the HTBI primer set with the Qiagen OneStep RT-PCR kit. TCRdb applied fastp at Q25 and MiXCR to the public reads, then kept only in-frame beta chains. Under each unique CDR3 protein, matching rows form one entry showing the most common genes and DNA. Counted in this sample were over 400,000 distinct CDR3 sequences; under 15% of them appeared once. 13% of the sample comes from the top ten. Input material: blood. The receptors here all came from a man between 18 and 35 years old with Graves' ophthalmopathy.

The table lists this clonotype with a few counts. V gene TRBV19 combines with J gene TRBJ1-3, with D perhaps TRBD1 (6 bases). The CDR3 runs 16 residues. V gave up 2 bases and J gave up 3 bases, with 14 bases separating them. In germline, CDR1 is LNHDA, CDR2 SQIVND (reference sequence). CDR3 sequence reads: CASSIPTGNLGNTIYF. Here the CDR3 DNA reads TGTGCCAGTAGTATACCCACAGGGAACCTTGGAAACACCATATATTTT.

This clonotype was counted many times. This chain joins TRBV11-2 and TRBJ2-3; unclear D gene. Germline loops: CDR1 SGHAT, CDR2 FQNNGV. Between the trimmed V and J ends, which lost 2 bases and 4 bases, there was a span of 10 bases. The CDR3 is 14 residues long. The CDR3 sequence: CASSLLSPPDTQYF. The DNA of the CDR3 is TGTGCCAGCAGCTTATTAAGTCCTCCAGATACGCAGTATTTT.

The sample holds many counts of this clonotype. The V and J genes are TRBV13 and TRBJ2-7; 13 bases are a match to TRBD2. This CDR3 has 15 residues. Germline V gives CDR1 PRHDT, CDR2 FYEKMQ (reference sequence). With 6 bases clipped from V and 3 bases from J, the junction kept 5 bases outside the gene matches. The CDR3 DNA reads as TGTGCCAGCAGTCTGGGACTAGCGGGAAACTACGAGCAGTACTTC. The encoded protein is CASSLGLAGNYEQYF.

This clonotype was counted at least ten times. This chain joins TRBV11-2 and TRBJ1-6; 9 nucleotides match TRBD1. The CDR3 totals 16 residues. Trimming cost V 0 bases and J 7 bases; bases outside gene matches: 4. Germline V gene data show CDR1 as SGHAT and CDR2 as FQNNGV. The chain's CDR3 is CASSLEYGTGNSPLHF. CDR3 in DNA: TGTGCCAGCAGCTTAGAATATGGGACAGGGAATTCACCCCTCCACTTT.

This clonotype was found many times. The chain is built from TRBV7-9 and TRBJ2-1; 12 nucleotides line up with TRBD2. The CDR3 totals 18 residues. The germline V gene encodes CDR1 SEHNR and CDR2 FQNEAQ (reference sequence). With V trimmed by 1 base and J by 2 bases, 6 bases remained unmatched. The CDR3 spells CASSLGLAGESPYNEQFF. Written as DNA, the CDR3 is TGTGCCAGCAGCTTAGGACTAGCGGGAGAGTCCCCCTACAATGAGCAGTTCTTC.

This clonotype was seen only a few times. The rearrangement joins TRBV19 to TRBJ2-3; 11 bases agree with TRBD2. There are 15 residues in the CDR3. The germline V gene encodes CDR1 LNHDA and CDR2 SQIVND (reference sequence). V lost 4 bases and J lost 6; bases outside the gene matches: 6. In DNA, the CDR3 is TGTGCCAGTAGTAAAACTAGCGGGGGAGGCGATACGCAGTATTTT. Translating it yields CASSKTSGGGDTQYF.

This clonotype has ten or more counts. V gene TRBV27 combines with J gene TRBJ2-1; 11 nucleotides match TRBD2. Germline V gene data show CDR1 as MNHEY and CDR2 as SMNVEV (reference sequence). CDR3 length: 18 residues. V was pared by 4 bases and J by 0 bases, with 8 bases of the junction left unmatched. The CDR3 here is CASSSPSGGTTSYNEQFF. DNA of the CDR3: TGTGCCAGCAGTTCCCCTAGCGGGGGGACAACCTCCTACAATGAGCAGTTCTTC.

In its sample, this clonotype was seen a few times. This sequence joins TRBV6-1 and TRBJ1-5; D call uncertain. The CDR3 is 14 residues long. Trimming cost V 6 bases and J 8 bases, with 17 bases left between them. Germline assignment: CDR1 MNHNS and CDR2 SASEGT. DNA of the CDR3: TGTGCCAGCAGCAAATCCGCCGCCCGGGAGCCCCAGCATTTT. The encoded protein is CASSKSAAREPQHF.

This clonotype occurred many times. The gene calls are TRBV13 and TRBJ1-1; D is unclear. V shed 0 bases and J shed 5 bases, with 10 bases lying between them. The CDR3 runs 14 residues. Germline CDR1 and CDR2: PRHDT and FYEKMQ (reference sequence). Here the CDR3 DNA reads TGTGCCAGCAGCTTAGGGAAGGGAGGGACTGAAGCTTTCTTT. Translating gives CASSLGKGGTEAFF.

The CDR3 here is CASRTTEGQYNEQFF. In nucleotides, the CDR3 is TGTGCCAGCAGAACAACCGAGGGACAGTACAATGAGCAGTTCTTC. The rearrangement links TRBV7-9 to TRBJ2-1; TRBD1 agrees at 7 bases. The CDR3 contains 15 residues. V gave up 6 bases and J gave up 4 bases; unmatched junction bases: 9. Germline CDR1 and CDR2: SEHNR and FQNEAQ (reference sequence). Complete variable domain (other parts from reference TRBV7-9 and TRBJ2-1): DTGVSQNPRHKITKRGQNVTFRCDPISEHNRLYWYRQTLGQGPEFLTYFQNEAQLEKSRLLSDRFSAERPKGSFSTLEIQRTEQGDSAMYLCASRTTEGQYNEQFFGPGTRLTVL.

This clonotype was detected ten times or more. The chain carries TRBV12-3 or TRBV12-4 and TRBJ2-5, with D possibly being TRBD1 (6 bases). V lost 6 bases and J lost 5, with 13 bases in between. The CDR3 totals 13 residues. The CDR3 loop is CASRPPGVETQYF. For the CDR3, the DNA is TGTGCCAGCAGACCTCCAGGGGTCGAGACCCAGTACTTC.

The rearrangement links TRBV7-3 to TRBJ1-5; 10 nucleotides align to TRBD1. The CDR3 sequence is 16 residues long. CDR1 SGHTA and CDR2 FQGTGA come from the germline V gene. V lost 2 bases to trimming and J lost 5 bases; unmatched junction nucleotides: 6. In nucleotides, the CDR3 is TGTGCCAGCAGCTTAGCAGGGACAGGGGAGGATCAGCCCCAGCATTTT. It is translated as CASSLAGTGEDQPQHF.

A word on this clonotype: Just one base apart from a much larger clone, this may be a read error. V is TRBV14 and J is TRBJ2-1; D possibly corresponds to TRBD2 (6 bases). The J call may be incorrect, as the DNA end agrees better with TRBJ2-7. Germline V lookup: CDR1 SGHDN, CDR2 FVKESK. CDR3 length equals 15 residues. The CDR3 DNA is TGTGCCAGCAGCCGGAGCGGGTTCTCCTACAATGAGCAGTACTTC. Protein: CASSRSGFSYNEQYF.

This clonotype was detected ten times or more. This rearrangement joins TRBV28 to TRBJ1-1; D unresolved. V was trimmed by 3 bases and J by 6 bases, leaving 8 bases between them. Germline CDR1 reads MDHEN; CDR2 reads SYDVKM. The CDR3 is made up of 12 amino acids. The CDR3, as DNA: TGTGCCAGCAGTTTGACCCGGGCTGAAGCTTTCTTT. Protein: CASSLTRAEAFF.